What follows are 7 T cell receptor beta chains derived from one specimen sequenced in a study of T-cell reconstitution after alpha-beta-depleted transplantation in children. Unique molecular identifiers were incorporated when the TCRbeta library was constructed. TCRdb re-derived calls from the PCR reads in MiXCR, one entry per CDR3 protein. The sample has about 610,000 distinct CDR3 sequences; roughly a tenth are singletons. The sample consisted of PBMCs from the stem cell graft donor, taken from the stem cell graft. These receptors all stem from a human donor who donated a stem cell graft to a child with acute myeloid leukemia.

The V call is TRBV10-3, the J call TRBJ1-1; possibly TRBD1 for D (6 bases). Trimming shortened V by 2 bases and J by 1 base, and 11 bases separated the two germline ends. Per germline, CDR1 ENHRY and CDR2 SYGVKD. This CDR3 has 15 residues. The CDR3 sequence is CAISERGTGNTEAFF. CDR3 DNA sequence: TGTGCCATCAGTGAGAGGGGGACGGGGAACACTGAAGCTTTCTTT.

This chain uses TRBV20-1 with TRBJ2-7; 9 nucleotides align to TRBD2. Germline CDR1 reads DFQATT; CDR2 reads SNEGSKA (reference sequence). The CDR3 length is 14 residues. J was trimmed by 4 bases and V by 5 bases; bases with no gene match: 9. The CDR3 DNA sequence: TGCAGTGCTCTTCCGGGACTAGCAACATACGAGCAGTACTTC. Amino acid sequence: CSALPGLATYEQYF.

This clonotype appeared a few times. The chain has TRBV7-9 and TRBJ2-7; D is unresolved. The CDR3 is 14 amino acids. V was pared by 8 bases and J by 7 bases, with 21 bases between. Germline loops: CDR1 SEHNR, CDR2 FQNEAQ (reference sequence). The CDR3 here is CASRPSSAPGEQYF. For the CDR3, the DNA is TGTGCCAGCCGCCCGAGTTCGGCCCCTGGGGAGCAGTACTTC.

This clonotype occurred a few times. This chain uses TRBV20-1 with TRBJ2-1; tentative D call: TRBD2 (5 bases). The CDR3 contains 13 residues. V gave up 0 bases and J gave up 5 bases, with 8 bases separating them. Germline assignment: CDR1 DFQATT and CDR2 SNEGSKA (reference sequence). CDR3 protein: CSAREAGHNEQFF. The CDR3 bases are TGCAGTGCTAGAGAGGCGGGCCACAATGAGCAGTTCTTC.

The V call is TRBV11-2, the J call TRBJ1-2; TRBD1 is a possible D gene (5 bases). This CDR3 is 14 amino acids long. From germline, CDR1 is SGHAT and CDR2 FQNNGV. V lost 1 base and J lost 8, with 14 bases in between. CDR3 nucleotides: TGTGCCAGCAGCTTAGGGGTCCCAGGGTTAGGCTACACCTTC. Translated: CASSLGVPGLGYTF.

This clonotype appeared many times. The chain uses TRBV10-3 and TRBJ2-2, with TRBD2 as a possible D gene (6 bases). CDR3 size: 14 residues. V was pared by 3 bases and J by 7 bases, with 12 bases between. Germline lookup yields CDR1 ENHRY and CDR2 SYGVKD. The CDR3 sequence: CAISDGGIHGELFF. DNA for the CDR3: TGTGCCATCAGTGATGGGGGGATTCACGGGGAGCTGTTTTTT.

This clonotype was detected only a few times. The rearrangement links TRBV20-1 to TRBJ2-1, with a possible D match to TRBD2 (6 bases). Germline CDR1 is DFQATT and CDR2 is SNEGSKA (reference sequence). The CDR3 runs 13 residues. V gave up 6 bases and J gave up 3 bases, with 12 bases separating them. CDR3 protein: CSAPSELYNEQFF. In nucleotides, the CDR3 is TGCAGTGCCCCTAGCGAACTCTACAATGAGCAGTTCTTC.